This TCR beta chain was obtained from a study of cytomegalovirus exposure and HLA in healthy donors. Study-level information: Unique TCR beta sequences numbering 117 million came from approximately 180 million T cells in an earlier analysis. Findings and caveats of the study: The study assumed roughly uniform donor sequencing depth for presence/absence analyses. The study listed around 150 cytomegalovirus-associated TCR beta chains.

V lost 3 bases to trimming and J lost 0 bases, with 11 bases between them. This CDR3 is built from 15 residues. CDR1 is LNHDA and CDR2 is SQIVND in the germline V gene (reference sequence). The PCR used 60 Vbeta and 13 Jbeta primers. This table comes from immunoSEQ multiplex PCR, and its TCRdb copy is limited to in-frame clones, with some not included. Of about 100,000 clones listed, roughly 85% are singletons. A word on this clone: As yet, its antigen is unknown.

The gene calls are TRBV19 and TRBJ1-2, with D unresolved. The receptor comes from a woman aged 40 to 50 in good health and CMV-seronegative. The specimen was PBMCs. The CDR3 region is CASSMNGITNYGYTF. The CDR3 DNA reads TGTGCCAGTAGTATGAACGGGATTACTAACTATGGCTACACCTTC.